Shown below are 17 T cell receptor beta chains from a single sample sequenced in a study of blood T cell repertoires in COVID-19. Sequencing was performed with immunoSEQ multiplex PCR; in TCRdb, only in-frame clones are kept and a portion is missing. This repertoire shows 110,000 or so clones, 84% found once; its top ten account for 6.5% to 8%. The material sequenced was peripheral blood. These receptors all come from a woman between 45 and 65 years old with acute or convalescent COVID-19.

The chain joins TRBV9 to TRBJ2-3; 9 bases line up with TRBD2. The CDR3 spans 18 residues. J gave up 3 bases and V 0 bases, and 11 bases lay outside the gene matches. From germline, CDR1 is SGDLS and CDR2 YYNGEE. Here the CDR3 reads CASSVVTAGGGRTDTQYF. For the CDR3, the DNA is TGTGCCAGCAGCGTAGTAACAGCGGGGGGAGGAAGAACAGATACGCAGTATTTT.

The chain combines TRBV30 with TRBJ1-1; 7 nucleotides line up with TRBD1. The CDR3 consists of 13 residues. After removal of 5 bases from V and 1 base from J, the junction contained 4 bases not matched to a gene. Germline V lookup: CDR1 GTSNPN, CDR2 SVGIG (reference sequence). CDR3 sequence: CAWLGQPNTEAFF. CDR3 nucleotide sequence: TGTGCCTGGTTGGGACAGCCGAACACTGAAGCTTTCTTT.

The chain combines TRBV5-6 with TRBJ2-5; 7 nucleotides align to TRBD2. The V gene's germline CDR1 is SGHDT and CDR2 YYEEEE. CDR3 length: 15 residues. V lost 5 bases, J lost 5 bases, and 12 bases stayed unmatched. DNA for the CDR3: TGTGCCAGCAGTGTCGGACTAGTTGAGGGGGAGACCCAGTACTTC. Its translation is CASSVGLVEGETQYF.

The chain uses TRBV30 and TRBJ1-6, with a weak D call TRBD1 (5 bases). Germline lookup yields CDR1 GTSNPN and CDR2 SVGIG (reference sequence). The CDR3 covers 13 residues. Trimming removed 4 bases from V and 6 bases from J, with 10 bases in between. The CDR3 bases are TGTGCCTGGACTCCGGGACTTAATTCACCCCTCCACTTT. It translates to CAWTPGLNSPLHF.

The chain is built from TRBV14 and TRBJ1-1, with D tentatively TRBD1 (5 bases). Per germline, CDR1 SGHDN and CDR2 FVKESK. The CDR3 spans 13 residues. V was clipped by 5 bases and J by 2 bases, with 9 bases between them. The CDR3 loop reads CASSGQGNTEAFF. CDR3 coding DNA: TGTGCCAGCAGCGGGCAGGGAAACACTGAAGCTTTCTTT.

The chain carries TRBV6-5 and TRBJ2-7, with 9 bases fitting TRBD1. V gave up 4 bases and J gave up 0 bases; unmatched junction bases: 7. This CDR3 has 16 amino acids. Germline V gives CDR1 MNHEY, CDR2 SVGAGI. The CDR3 nucleotides read TGTGCCAGCAGTTTTAAGGACAGGGGACACTCCTACGAGCAGTACTTC. Translating gives CASSFKDRGHSYEQYF.

V usage is TRBV19 and J usage is TRBJ1-6, with D perhaps matching TRBD1 (6 bases). From germline, CDR1 is LNHDA and CDR2 SQIVND (reference sequence). Trimming cost V 3 bases and J 9 bases, with 15 bases left between them. The CDR3 has 15 residues. CDR3 coding DNA: TGTGCCAGTAGTATTGTGGGGGCCCTTATTTCACCCCTCCACTTT. Translation: CASSIVGALISPLHF.

The chain couples TRBV7-2 to TRBJ1-3, with D possibly TRBD1 on 6 matching bases. The length of the CDR3 is 15 residues. Germline V CDR1 and CDR2: SGHTA, FQGNSA. V was cut by 6 bases and J by 1 base, with 13 bases left in between. This CDR3 is CASRFHQGSGNTIYF. DNA of the CDR3: TGTGCCAGCAGATTTCACCAGGGGTCTGGAAACACCATATATTTT.

J is TRBJ2-7 and V is TRBV10-3, with no clear D. V was cut by 3 bases and J by 0 bases, with 15 bases left in between. The CDR3 totals 16 residues. Germline CDR1 and CDR2: ENHRY and SYGVKD. This CDR3 reads CAISDNPDILSYEQYF. The CDR3 DNA follows: TGTGCCATCAGTGATAACCCTGATATACTCTCCTACGAGCAGTACTTC.

A few counts support this clone. The chain carries TRBV5-4 and TRBJ1-6, with a weak D call TRBD1 (6 bases). V shed 4 bases and J shed 6 bases, with 17 bases lying between them. CDR3 length equals 16 residues. CDR1 SGHNT and CDR2 YYREEE come from the germline V gene (reference sequence). CDR3 sequence reads: CASSNRHREGNSPLHF. The DNA for the CDR3 is TGTGCCAGCAGCAACCGACACAGGGAGGGTAATTCACCCCTCCACTTT.

The V call is TRBV10-3, the J call TRBJ2-1, with 8 bases that match TRBD1. The CDR3 length is 15 residues. V dropped 7 bases and J dropped 4; count of bases not matched to a gene: 9. Germline V lookup: CDR1 ENHRY, CDR2 SYGVKD. CDR3 residues: CAIMGPTGEYNEQFF. The CDR3 region has the DNA TGTGCCATCATGGGTCCGACAGGGGAATACAATGAGCAGTTCTTC.

V usage is TRBV24-1 and J usage is TRBJ1-2, with TRBD1 matching 8 bases. CDR3 length: 14 residues. After removal of 7 bases from V and 3 bases from J, the junction contained 6 bases not matched to a gene. Germline assignment: CDR1 KGHDR and CDR2 SFDVKD. The CDR3 sequence is CATRDRDLDYGYTF. In nucleotides, the CDR3 is TGTGCCACCAGGGACAGGGACCTGGACTATGGCTACACCTTC.

This sequence joins TRBV6-6 and TRBJ1-2; 11 bases line up with TRBD1. The CDR3 consists of 14 residues. The ends lost 4 bases at V and 6 bases at J; junction bases unmatched: 4. From germline, CDR1 is MNHNY and CDR2 SVGAGI (reference sequence). This CDR3 reads CASSLQGQGDGYTF. CDR3 DNA sequence: TGTGCCAGCAGTTTGCAGGGACAGGGGGATGGCTACACCTTC.

V gene TRBV9 combines with J gene TRBJ1-1; D is uncertain. The germline V gene has CDR1 SGDLS and CDR2 YYNGEE. The CDR3 is 15 residues long. V dropped 0 bases and J dropped 0 bases, with 9 bases sitting between them. The CDR3: CASSVGGTVNTEAFF. CDR3 bases: TGTGCCAGCAGCGTAGGAGGTACGGTGAACACTGAAGCTTTCTTT.

This clone was counted once. The rearrangement joins TRBV27 to TRBJ1-2, with TRBD1 identical over 8 bases. The CDR3 contains 17 residues. J was trimmed by 5 bases and V by 4 bases; bases with no gene match: 15. Germline CDR1 is MNHEY and CDR2 is SMNVEV (reference sequence). This CDR3 is CASSSYSLAGGRYGYTF. The CDR3 DNA follows: TGTGCCAGCAGTTCCTATTCGCTGGCAGGGGGCAGGTATGGCTACACCTTC.

A few counts support this clone. V and J are TRBV25-1 and TRBJ2-7, with a possible D match to TRBD2 (5 bases). Trimming took 1 base from V and 2 from J, leaving 9 bases between them. The CDR3 runs to 14 residues. In germline, CDR1 is MGHDK, CDR2 SYGVNS. The CDR3 region has the DNA TGTGCCAGCAGTGAATGGAGAGGGACCTACGAGCAGTACTTC. This translates into CASSEWRGTYEQYF.

This clone was observed a single time. V is TRBV2 and J is TRBJ1-1, with 7 bases identical to TRBD1. Germline-derived CDR1 and CDR2 are SNHLY and FYNNEI. This CDR3 spans 14 amino acids. Unmatched junction bases numbered 3, after V lost 5 bases and J lost 0 bases. The CDR3 loop is CASSLQGLNTEAFF. CDR3 DNA: TGTGCCAGCAGTTTACAGGGGTTGAACACTGAAGCTTTCTTT. Full variable domain (rest looked up from reference TRBV2 and TRBJ1-1): EPEVTQTPSHQVTQMGQEVILRCVPISNHLYFYWYRQILGQKVEFLVSFYNNEISEKSEIFDDQFSVERPDGSNFTLKIRSTKLEDSAMYFCASSLQGLNTEAFFGQGTRLTVV.